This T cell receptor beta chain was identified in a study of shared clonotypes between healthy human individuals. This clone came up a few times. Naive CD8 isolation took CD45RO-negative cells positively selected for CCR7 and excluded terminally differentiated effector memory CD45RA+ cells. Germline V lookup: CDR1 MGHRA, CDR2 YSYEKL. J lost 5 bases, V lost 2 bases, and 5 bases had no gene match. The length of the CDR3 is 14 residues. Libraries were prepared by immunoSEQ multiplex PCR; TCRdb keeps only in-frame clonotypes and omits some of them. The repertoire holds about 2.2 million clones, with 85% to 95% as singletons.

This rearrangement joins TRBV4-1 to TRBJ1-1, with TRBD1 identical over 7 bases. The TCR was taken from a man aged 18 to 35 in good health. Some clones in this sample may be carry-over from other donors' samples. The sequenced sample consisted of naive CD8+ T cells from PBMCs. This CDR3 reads CASSQWGQNTEAFF. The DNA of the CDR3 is TGCGCCAGCAGCCAATGGGGACAGAATACTGAAGCTTTCTTT.